This entry lists 21 T cell receptor beta chains sequenced from one sample in a study of CD8 T cells in ankylosing spondylitis. Their antigens are not known. Using its own MiXCR run on the 5' RACE reads, TCRdb lists one record per CDR3 protein. The data show around 130,000 distinct CDR3 sequences, with roughly 15% seen just once and roughly a third held by the top ten. Overall study findings and caveats: About 8 highly homologous variants made up a TCR beta motif that seemed to typify ankylosing spondylitis blood.

The sequenced sample was blood, either unsorted or a sorted T cell fraction (not recorded which). These receptors were collected from a male donor with ankylosing spondylitis.

The chain recombines TRBV9 with TRBJ2-5; D is unresolved. Germline V gene lookup returns CDR1 SGDLS and CDR2 YYNGEE. V lost 0 bases to trimming and J lost 1 base, with 13 bases between them. The CDR3 has 16 amino acids. The CDR3 coding sequence is TGTGCCAGCAGCGTAGCTTGGACCGACCCCCAAGAGACCCAGTACTTC. This encodes CASSVAWTDPQETQYF.

The chain joins TRBV24-1 to TRBJ2-5; D not certain. CDR1 is KGHDR, CDR2 SFDVKD, per germline. Trimming stripped 1 base from V and 5 bases from J, with 1 base between. CDR3 length: 11 amino acids. In DNA, the CDR3 is TGTGCCACCAGTGATTTCGAGACCCAGTACTTC. It specifies CATSDFETQYF.

This clonotype was observed a few times. J is TRBJ2-2 and V is TRBV27; TRBD2 matches 9 bases. Germline loops: CDR1 MNHEY, CDR2 SMNVEV (reference sequence). V trimming: 5 bases; J trimming: 4 bases; junction bases outside the gene matches: 2. The CDR3 has 14 amino acids. This CDR3 is CASSVREGTGELFF. Here the CDR3 DNA reads TGTGCCAGCAGTGTGCGGGAGGGCACCGGGGAGCTGTTTTTT.

The chain uses TRBV25-1 and TRBJ2-7; D may be TRBD1 or TRBD2 (5 bases each). This CDR3 has 11 amino acids. V lost 3 bases and J 6 bases, leaving 6 bases between the germline ends. CDR1 and CDR2 from the germline V gene are MGHDK and SYGVNS. CDR3 loop: CASSDGTEQYF. In DNA form, the CDR3 reads TGTGCCAGCAGTGATGGGACCGAGCAGTACTTC.

There are a few counts of this clonotype. The chain joins TRBV7-9 to TRBJ2-7, with 8 bases matching TRBD1. Trimming cost V 8 bases and J 4 bases; bases outside gene matches: 7. The CDR3 has 13 amino acids. Per the germline V gene, CDR1 is SEHNR and CDR2 is FQNEAQ (reference sequence). In DNA, the CDR3 is TGTGCCAGCCGGGACAGGTGGACGTACGAGCAGTACTTC. This encodes CASRDRWTYEQYF. The whole variable domain, remainder taken from reference TRBV7-9 and TRBJ2-7, is DTGVSQNPRHKITKRGQNVTFRCDPISEHNRLYWYRQTLGQGPEFLTYFQNEAQLEKSRLLSDRFSAERPKGSFSTLEIQRTEQGDSAMYLCASRDRWTYEQYFGPGTRLTVT.

This clonotype has a handful of counts. For the CDR3, the DNA is TGTGCCAGCAGCTTAGTTCCGGACGATACGCAGTATTTT. It yields the protein CASSLVPDDTQYF. The V and J genes are TRBV7-9 and TRBJ2-3; D call uncertain. CDR1 and CDR2 from the germline V gene are SEHNR and FQNEAQ (reference sequence). This CDR3 has 13 residues. Trimming took 1 base from V and 6 from J, leaving 8 bases between them.

V gene TRBV20-1 combines with J gene TRBJ2-1, with 7 bases lining up with TRBD2. The trim removed 7 bases at V and 9 bases at J, leaving 12 bases unmatched. Germline loops: CDR1 DFQATT, CDR2 SNEGSKA (reference sequence). This CDR3 is built from 13 residues. The CDR3 bases are TGCAGTGGGCCCGGACTAGGGTTCGGTGAGCAGTTCTTC. It encodes CSGPGLGFGEQFF.

This clonotype has at least ten counts. This chain links TRBV2 with TRBJ2-7; D is possibly TRBD2 (6 bases). V was cut by 3 bases and J by 2 bases, with 8 bases left in between. CDR3 length: 13 residues. In germline, CDR1 is SNHLY, CDR2 FYNNEI. The CDR3, as DNA: TGTGCCAGCAGTGACGCGGGAACCTACGAGCAGTACTTC. Its translation: CASSDAGTYEQYF.

This clonotype has ten or more counts. The chain carries TRBV29-1 and TRBJ2-1; a possible D gene is TRBD1 (5 bases). CDR3 length equals 15 residues. In germline, CDR1 is SQVTM, CDR2 ANQGSEA. The V gene lost 1 base and the J gene lost 5 bases, with 15 bases spanning the gap. The CDR3 DNA sequence: TGCAGCGTTGAAGTCGGCAGGGTAATTGACAATGAGCAGTTCTTC. It is translated as CSVEVGRVIDNEQFF.

This chain connects TRBV6-1 to TRBJ2-1, with TRBD1 matching over 10 bases. Losses at the gene ends were 6 bases for V and 3 bases for J; bases not matched to a gene: 5. The CDR3 covers 15 residues. Germline V gene lookup returns CDR1 MNHNS and CDR2 SASEGT. CDR3 nucleotide sequence: TGTGCCAGCAGCCCGGACAGGGGGTACTACAATGAGCAGTTCTTC. It is translated as CASSPDRGYYNEQFF.

The chain joins TRBV10-3 to TRBJ2-2, with a tentative D call TRBD1 (6 bases). V dropped 6 bases and J dropped 3 bases, with 14 bases sitting between them. Germline CDR1 reads ENHRY; CDR2 reads SYGVKD. The CDR3 totals 15 residues. The CDR3 loop is CAIRVTGTYTGELFF. DNA for the CDR3: TGTGCCATCAGGGTTACCGGGACATACACCGGGGAGCTGTTTTTT.

Only a few counts were recorded for this clonotype. The chain has TRBV4-1 and TRBJ1-5; a possible D gene is TRBD1 (6 bases). V lost 3 bases to trimming and J lost 4 bases, with 13 bases between them. Germline assignment: CDR1 MGHRA and CDR2 YSYEKL. This CDR3 contains 15 residues. The CDR3 DNA reads TGCGCCAGCAGCCACGCCGGGACACCGAATCAGCCCCAGCATTTT. Translation: CASSHAGTPNQPQHF.

The chain joins TRBV10-2 to TRBJ1-1; D remains unclear. The V gene's germline CDR1 is WSHSY and CDR2 SAAADI. The CDR3 has 13 amino acids. V was clipped by 7 bases and J by 0 bases, with 9 bases between them. The CDR3 loop is CASTEGMNTEAFF. The CDR3 nucleotides are TGCGCCAGCACGGAGGGTATGAACACTGAAGCTTTCTTT.

The rearrangement joins TRBV12-3 or TRBV12-4 to TRBJ1-1, with TRBD1 as a possible D gene (5 bases). The CDR3 covers 16 residues. The V and J ends lost 7 bases and 1 base respectively, with 19 bases between them. The CDR3 spells CASTATSDSANTEAFF. CDR3 nucleotides: TGTGCCAGCACCGCAACTTCAGACAGTGCGAACACTGAAGCTTTCTTT.

This chain links TRBV7-2 with TRBJ2-2, with D possibly TRBD2 on 5 matching bases. The germline V gene has CDR1 SGHTA and CDR2 FQGNSA. The CDR3 is made up of 14 amino acids. The V end lost 4 bases, the J end lost 1 base, and 7 bases lay between the germline ends. CDR3 bases: TGTGCCAGCAGCTCCGAGGGGAACACCGGGGAGCTGTTTTTT. This codes for CASSSEGNTGELFF.

The CDR3 region is CASSLVSSGATDTQYF. The DNA of the CDR3 is TGTGCCAGCAGCTTAGTCTCTAGCGGGGCCACAGATACGCAGTATTTT. The J gene is TRBJ2-3, the V gene TRBV7-6; 9 nucleotides agree with TRBD2. Germline CDR1 is SGHVS and CDR2 is FNYEAQ. This CDR3 comprises 16 residues. The junction had 4 bases not matched to a gene; V was cut back by 1 base and J by 2 bases.

This clonotype was observed a handful of times. The chain joins TRBV12-3 or TRBV12-4 to TRBJ2-7, with 11 bases aligning to TRBD2. The CDR3 extends over 14 amino acids. V trimming: 5 bases; J trimming: 5 bases; junction bases outside the gene matches: 5. In DNA form, the CDR3 reads TGTGCCAGCAGTACTAGCGGGAGTCTGGACGAGCAGTACTTC. This sequence encodes CASSTSGSLDEQYF.

This clonotype was counted a few times. The gene calls are TRBV28 and TRBJ2-7; 7 bases line up with TRBD2. Germline V gives CDR1 MDHEN, CDR2 SYDVKM. V lost 2 bases, J lost 5 bases, and 6 bases stayed unmatched. The CDR3 spans 14 residues. This chain's CDR3 is CASSLRAGVHEQYF. The CDR3, as DNA: TGTGCCAGCAGTTTAAGGGCGGGAGTTCACGAGCAGTACTTC.

V and J are TRBV5-1 and TRBJ1-1; D may be TRBD1 (6 bases). The CDR3 loop spans 14 amino acids. The V end lost 7 bases, the J end lost 0 bases, and 13 bases lay between the germline ends. CDR1 is SGHRS, CDR2 YFSETQ, per germline. In DNA, the CDR3 is TGCGCCAGCGGACCGGACAGCCTGAACACTGAAGCTTTCTTT. It translates to CASGPDSLNTEAFF.

This chain joins TRBV12-3 or TRBV12-4 and TRBJ1-1; the D is unclear. V gave up 0 bases and J gave up 5 bases, with 4 bases separating them. This CDR3 is 12 amino acids long. The CDR3 region is CASSLAQTEAFF. The CDR3 coding sequence is TGTGCCAGCAGTTTAGCCCAGACTGAAGCTTTCTTT.

The chain has TRBV13 and TRBJ1-3; 12 positions match TRBD1. J was trimmed by 4 bases and V by 5 bases; bases with no gene match: 15. CDR1 PRHDT and CDR2 FYEKMQ come from the germline V gene (reference sequence). This CDR3 has 19 residues. The CDR3 is CASSPIRGQGAPRGNTIYF. The CDR3 bases are TGTGCCAGCAGCCCAATCAGGGGACAGGGGGCTCCGAGAGGAAACACCATATATTTT. The whole variable domain, filled in from reference TRBV13 and TRBJ1-3, reads AAGVIQSPRHLIKEKRETATLKCYPIPRHDTVYWYQQGPGQDPQFLISFYEKMQSDKGSIPDRFSAQQFSDYHSELNMSSLELGDSALYFCASSPIRGQGAPRGNTIYFGEGSWLTVV.